A single sample gave rise to the 10 T cell receptor beta chains below, sequenced in a study of blood T cell repertoires in COVID-19 (dated by TCRdb to 2018 to 2021). Receptor libraries were prepared by the immunoSEQ multiplex PCR assay. In TCRdb, the immuneACCESS table is reduced to in-frame sequences with V and J assigned. These tables do not hold every clone; where another copy was compared, an unresolved V gene accounts for under half, and the others remain unexplained. The sample table shows approximately 300,000 clones, and approximately 83% are seen once. The ten most abundant clones make up approximately 4.2% of the sample. The source material was PBMCs or T cells enriched from blood (not recorded which). Every receptor here comes from a woman in her 30s who had recovered from COVID-19.

The chain uses TRBV28 and TRBJ1-2; 9 nucleotides align to TRBD1. This CDR3 is 15 amino acids long. Germline V lookup: CDR1 MDHEN, CDR2 SYDVKM. Unmatched junction bases numbered 10, after V lost 7 bases and J lost 4 bases. This CDR3 reads CASTTGGAGFYGYTF. The CDR3 DNA is TGTGCCAGCACCACAGGGGGCGCTGGTTTCTATGGCTACACCTTC.

This clone occurred once. The chain recombines TRBV5-6 with TRBJ2-3; D remains ambiguous. The CDR3 sequence is 14 residues long. Germline CDR1 SGHDT, CDR2 YYEEEE. V was clipped by 4 bases and J by 4 bases, with 13 bases between them. CDR3 sequence: CASSLLSTSDTQYF. Here the CDR3 DNA reads TGTGCCAGCAGCCTTTTATCTACCTCAGATACGCAGTATTTT.

This sequence joins TRBV28 and TRBJ1-2, with D hard to call. The CDR3 sequence is 13 residues long. CDR1 is MDHEN and CDR2 is SYDVKM in the germline V gene. V lost 7 bases, J lost 7 bases, and 16 bases lay in between. DNA of the CDR3: TGTGCCAGCAACAACGACCCTCGCGGTGGCTACACCTTC. Translating it yields CASNNDPRGGYTF.

The rearrangement links TRBV5-6 to TRBJ1-4; TRBD1 agrees at 11 bases. CDR3 length: 15 residues. In germline, CDR1 is SGHDT, CDR2 YYEEEE. J lost 11 bases, V lost 3 bases, and 9 bases had no gene match. The CDR3 DNA sequence: TGTGCCAGCAGCTCTTCGGGACAGGGGGTTGGGAAACTGTTTTTT. Translating it yields CASSSSGQGVGKLFF.

The chain has TRBV28 and TRBJ1-2; possibly TRBD1 for D (6 bases). Trimming pared 3 bases from V and 6 bases from J, leaving 17 bases between. Germline CDR1 reads MDHEN; CDR2 reads SYDVKM. The CDR3 is 15 residues long. CDR3 residues: CASSFYSGGDNGYTF. The CDR3 coding sequence is TGTGCCAGCAGTTTTTATAGCGGGGGGGACAATGGCTACACCTTC.

V gene TRBV9 combines with J gene TRBJ2-7; 8 nucleotides align to TRBD2. V was pared by 2 bases and J by 2 bases, with 9 bases of the junction left unmatched. The CDR3 is made up of 16 amino acids. Looked up from germline, CDR1 is SGDLS and CDR2 is YYNGEE. The CDR3 loop is CASSVGRASGPYEQYF. The CDR3 bases are TGTGCCAGCAGCGTCGGAAGGGCTAGCGGGCCCTACGAGCAGTACTTC.

J is TRBJ2-3 and V is TRBV2, with TRBD1 identical over 8 bases. V shed 4 bases and J 5 bases; nucleotides not matched to a gene: 5. Germline CDR1 reads SNHLY; CDR2 reads FYNNEI. CDR3 length: 14 amino acids. The CDR3 DNA sequence: TGTGCCAGCAGTGGGGCAGGGGGCGTAGATACGCAGTATTTT. Translating it yields CASSGAGGVDTQYF.

The chain links TRBV15 to TRBJ1-2; perhaps TRBD1 as D (5 bases). This CDR3 has 16 amino acids. Germline CDR1 LNHNV, CDR2 YYDKDF (reference sequence). Trimming pared 0 bases from V and 8 bases from J, leaving 19 bases between. The CDR3 is CATSRDLQQGREGYTF. The CDR3 coding sequence is TGTGCCACCAGCAGAGATCTCCAGCAGGGTCGCGAGGGCTACACCTTC.

The chain links TRBV7-2 to TRBJ1-2, with TRBD1 identical over 9 bases. CDR1 and CDR2 from the germline V gene are SGHTA and FQGNSA. The CDR3 is 19 residues long. J was trimmed by 6 bases and V by 3 bases; bases with no gene match: 20. CDR3 coding DNA: TGTGCCAGCAGCTTTCGAATGACCGTTGGACAGGGGAGCCCACATGGCTACACCTTC. Its protein product is CASSFRMTVGQGSPHGYTF.

The chain uses TRBV12-5 and TRBJ1-6; possibly TRBD1 for D (6 bases). Trimming cost V 1 base and J 8 bases, with 6 bases left between them. Germline CDR1 and CDR2: LGHNT and FRNRAP. The CDR3 contains 13 residues. The CDR3 region is CASGLDRDSPLHF. The CDR3 bases are TGTGCTAGTGGTTTGGACAGGGATTCACCCCTCCACTTT.